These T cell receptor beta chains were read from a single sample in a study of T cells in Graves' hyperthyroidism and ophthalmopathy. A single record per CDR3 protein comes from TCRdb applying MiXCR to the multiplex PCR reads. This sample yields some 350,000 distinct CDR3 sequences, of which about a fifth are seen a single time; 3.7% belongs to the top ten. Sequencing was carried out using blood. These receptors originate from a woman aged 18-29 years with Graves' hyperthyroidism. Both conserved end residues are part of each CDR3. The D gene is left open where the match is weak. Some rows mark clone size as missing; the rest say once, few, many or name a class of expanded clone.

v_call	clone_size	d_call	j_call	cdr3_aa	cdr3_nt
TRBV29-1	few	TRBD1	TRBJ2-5	CSVEGTGGVETQYF	TGCAGCGTTGAAGGGACAGGGGGCGTAGAGACCCAGTACTTC
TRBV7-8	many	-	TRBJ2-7	CASSHDFPTGEQYF	TGTGCCAGCAGCCACGACTTCCCGACGGGCGAGCAGTACTTC
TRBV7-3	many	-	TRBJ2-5	CASSQTGGTQETQYF	TGTGCCAGCAGCCAGACGGGCGGGACCCAAGAGACCCAGTACTTC
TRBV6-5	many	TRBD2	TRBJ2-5	CASSPIGSGETQYF	TGTGCCAGCAGCCCTATAGGTAGCGGGGAGACCCAGTACTTC
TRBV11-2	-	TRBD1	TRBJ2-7	CASSSLWAGGPSYEQYF	TGTGCCAGCAGCTCCCTTTGGGCAGGGGGTCCTTCCTACGAGCAGTACTTC
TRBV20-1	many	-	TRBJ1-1	CSARDPLGLGNTEAFF	TGCAGTGCTAGAGATCCCCTGGGGTTAGGGAACACTGAAGCTTTCTTT
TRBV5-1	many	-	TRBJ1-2	CASSLDRLYGYTF	TGCGCCAGCAGCTTGGACAGGCTTTATGGCTACACCTTC
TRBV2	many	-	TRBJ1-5	CATGRTGQPQHF	TGTGCCACCGGAAGGACGGGGCAGCCCCAGCATTTT
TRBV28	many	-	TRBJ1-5	CASGDLGGNQPQHF	TGTGCCAGCGGAGACTTGGGTGGTAATCAGCCCCAGCATTTT
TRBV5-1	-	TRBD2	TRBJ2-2	CASISSGSNTGELFF	TGCGCCAGCATCTCTAGCGGATCAAACACCGGGGAGCTGTTTTTT
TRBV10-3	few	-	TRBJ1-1	CATRGRVTTEAFF	TGTGCCACTCGGGGGAGGGTGACCACTGAAGCTTTCTTT
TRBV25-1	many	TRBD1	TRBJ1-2	CASTRTGEEHYGYTF	TGTGCCAGCACTCGGACAGGAGAGGAGCACTATGGCTACACCTTC
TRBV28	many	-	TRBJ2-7	CASREHGTDNEQYF	TGTGCCAGCAGAGAACACGGGACCGACAACGAGCAGTACTTC
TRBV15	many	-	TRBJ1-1	CATSRGGGTEAFF	TGTGCCACCAGCAGAGGGGGAGGCACTGAAGCTTTCTTT
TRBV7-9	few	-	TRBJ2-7	CASSFGRQDEQYF	TGTGCCAGCAGCTTTGGTCGGCAGGACGAGCAGTACTTC
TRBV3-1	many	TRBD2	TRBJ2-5	CASSLEVGGGNQETQYF	TGTGCCAGCAGCCTGGAGGTGGGCGGGGGGAACCAAGAGACCCAGTACTTC
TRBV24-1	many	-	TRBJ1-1	CATSDPLRGAKTFF	TGTGCCACCAGTGATCCCCTTCGAGGGGCCAAAACTTTCTTT
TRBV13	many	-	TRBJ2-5	CASSTGRIETQYF	TGTGCCAGCAGCACGGGGAGGATCGAGACCCAGTACTTC
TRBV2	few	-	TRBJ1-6	CASCWAGPTLNSPLHF	TGTGCCAGCTGTTGGGCAGGGCCAACTTTAAATTCACCCCTCCACTTT
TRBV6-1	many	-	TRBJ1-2	CASSEYVGGYTF	TGTGCCAGCAGTGAATATGTAGGTGGCTACACCTTC
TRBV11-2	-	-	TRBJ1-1	CASSVLEGQGAGTEAFF	TGTGCCAGCAGCGTACTCGAGGGACAAGGGGCGGGCACTGAAGCTTTCTTT
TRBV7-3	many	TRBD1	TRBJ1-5	CASSPRQGYSNQPQHF	TGTGCCAGCAGCCCCCGACAGGGTTATAGCAATCAGCCCCAGCATTTT
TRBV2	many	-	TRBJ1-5	CASSGGQGGQPQHF	TGTGCCAGCAGTGGGGGGCAGGGTGGCCAGCCCCAGCATTTT
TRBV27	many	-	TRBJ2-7	CASSLPSHTGRVPYEQYF	TGTGCCAGCAGTTTACCCTCGCATACAGGGAGAGTCCCCTACGAGCAGTACTTC
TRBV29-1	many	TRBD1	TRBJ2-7	CSVRPPDRGPHEQYF	TGCAGCGTGCGACCTCCGGACAGGGGGCCCCACGAGCAGTACTTC
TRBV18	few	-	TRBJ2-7	CASSPRRTSYEQYF	TGTGCCAGCTCACCACGAAGGACCTCATACGAGCAGTACTTC
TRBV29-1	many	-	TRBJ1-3	CSVGAGSGNTIYF	TGCAGCGTTGGGGCGGGCTCTGGAAACACCATATATTTT
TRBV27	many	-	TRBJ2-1	CASAGVHTYNEQFF	TGTGCCAGCGCAGGGGTCCACACCTACAATGAGCAGTTCTTC
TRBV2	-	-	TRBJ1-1	CASSAQGLTEAFF	TGTGCCAGCAGTGCCCAGGGACTGACTGAAGCTTTCTTT
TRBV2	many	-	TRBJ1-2	CASSDEAGSDGYTF	TGTGCCAGCAGTGATGAGGCAGGGTCTGATGGCTACACCTTC
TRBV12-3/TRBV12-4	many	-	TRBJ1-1	CASATGRLKAFF	TGTGCCAGCGCGACAGGCCGTTTGAAAGCTTTCTTT
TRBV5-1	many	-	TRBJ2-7	CASSLAADYEQYF	TGCGCCAGCAGCTTGGCGGCAGACTACGAGCAGTACTTC
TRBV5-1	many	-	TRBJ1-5	CASSLGWDQPQHF	TGCGCCAGCAGCTTGGGATGGGATCAGCCCCAGCATTTT
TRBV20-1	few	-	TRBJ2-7	CSAGRFSVGRGDQYF	TGCAGTGCTGGAAGATTTAGCGTAGGACGGGGCGATCAGTACTTC
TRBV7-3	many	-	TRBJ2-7	CASSLSVARFASYEQYF	TGTGCCAGCAGCTTATCAGTGGCTCGCTTCGCCTCCTACGAGCAGTACTTC
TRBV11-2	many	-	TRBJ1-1	CASSLTGRRGDTEAFF	TGTGCCAGCAGCCTCACCGGGCGCCGGGGGGACACTGAAGCTTTCTTT
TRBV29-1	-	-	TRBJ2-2	CSVADRLNTGELFF	TGCAGCGTTGCGGACAGACTGAACACCGGGGAGCTGTTTTTT
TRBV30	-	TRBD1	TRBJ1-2	CAWSRDRNYGYTF	TGTGCCTGGAGTAGGGACAGAAACTATGGCTACACCTTC
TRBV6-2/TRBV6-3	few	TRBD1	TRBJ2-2	CASSPFDRGPNTGELFF	TGTGCCAGCAGCCCTTTCGACAGGGGCCCGAACACCGGGGAGCTGTTTTTT
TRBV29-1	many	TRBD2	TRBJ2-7	CSVEMVAGVHEQYF	TGCAGCGTTGAGATGGTAGCGGGGGTACACGAGCAGTACTTC
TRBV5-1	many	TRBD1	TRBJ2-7	CASSTGQGISYEQYF	TGCGCCAGCAGCACCGGACAGGGGATTTCCTACGAGCAGTACTTC
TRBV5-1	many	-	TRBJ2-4	CASSLGGVPKNIKYF	TGCGCCAGCAGCTTGGGTGGGGTCCCCAAAAACATTAAGTACTTC
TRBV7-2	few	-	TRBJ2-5	CASSLQVYQETQYF	TGTGCCAGCAGCTTACAGGTTTACCAAGAGACCCAGTACTTC
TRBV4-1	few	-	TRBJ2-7	CASSPGGDRRSDEQYF	TGCGCCAGCAGCCCTGGAGGAGACAGGCGGTCCGACGAGCAGTACTTC
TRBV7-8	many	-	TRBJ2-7	CASSLASTHFNYEQYF	TGTGCCAGCAGCTTAGCGTCCACCCACTTTAACTACGAGCAGTACTTC
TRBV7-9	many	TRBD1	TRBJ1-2	CASSLFADRGPGYTF	TGTGCCAGCAGCTTGTTTGCGGACAGGGGGCCTGGCTACACCTTC
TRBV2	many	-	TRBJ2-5	CASRRSGQETQYF	TGTGCCAGCAGAAGGAGCGGACAAGAGACCCAGTACTTC
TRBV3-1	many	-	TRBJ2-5	CASSPTLAYQETQYF	TGTGCCAGCAGCCCCACTCTAGCGTACCAAGAGACCCAGTACTTC
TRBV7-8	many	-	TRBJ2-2	CASSFDRSFNTGELFF	TGTGCCAGCAGCTTTGACAGGTCATTCAACACCGGGGAGCTGTTTTTT